This TCR beta chain came from a study of CDR3 diversity in severe acne. To note about this clonotype: One junction end disagrees with the germline gene, perhaps due to a read error.

Germline values: CDR1 WNHNN, CDR2 SYGVQD (reference sequence). CDR3 length equals 15 residues. TCRdb called the PCR reads again in MiXCR, with one record for every CDR3 protein. The sample carries more than 85,000 distinct CDR3 sequences, 45% to 55% recorded once. The chain has TRBV10-1 and TRBJ1-2; 7 nucleotides align to TRBD1. The sequence came from a male donor in good health, serving as a control. The sequenced sample consisted of blood. The CDR3 nucleotides are TGTGCCAGCAGTTACTCGGGCCGAGGGGGCGACGGCTACACCTTC. This gives the protein CASSYSGRGGDGYTF.